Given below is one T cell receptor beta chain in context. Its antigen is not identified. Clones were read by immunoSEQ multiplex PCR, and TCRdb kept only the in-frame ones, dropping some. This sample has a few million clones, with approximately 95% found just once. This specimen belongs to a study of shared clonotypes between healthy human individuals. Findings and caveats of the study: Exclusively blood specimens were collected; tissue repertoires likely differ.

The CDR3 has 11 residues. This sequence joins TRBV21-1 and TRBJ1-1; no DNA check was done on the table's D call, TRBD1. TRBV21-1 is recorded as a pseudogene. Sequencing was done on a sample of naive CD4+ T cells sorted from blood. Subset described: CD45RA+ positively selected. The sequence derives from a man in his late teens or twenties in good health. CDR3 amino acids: CASSNQTEAFF. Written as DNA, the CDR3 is TGTGCCAGCAGCAATCAGACTGAAGCTTTCTTT.